This T cell receptor beta chain was captured in a study of T cells in localized non-small cell lung cancer. Findings of the study overall: There were a median roughly 60 of the top 100 tumor clones appearing in adjacent lung. Uninvolved adjacent lung showed peak T cell clonality, exceeding tumor.

The table came from immunoSEQ multiplex PCR; TCRdb's copy has only in-frame clones and leaves some out. The sample includes approximately 1,800 clones, around 20% of them seen just once. This clone was detected a few times. What it recognizes is unknown. Each adjacent lung sample was taken at least 2 cm from the tumor margin and was free of atypia. The source material was normal lung tissue next to the tumor, sampled before any cancer treatment. The receptor's source is a man aged 40-75 years with stage I lung adenocarcinoma.

The CDR3 sequence: CASSSPVGYTF. DNA of the CDR3: TGTGCCAGCAGTTCCCCGGTAGGCTACACCTTC. This rearrangement joins TRBV6-7 to TRBJ1-2; no clear D. TRBV6-7 is assigned to the ORF class and has an uncertain function. CDR3 length: 11 residues. V lost 4 bases and J 8 bases, leaving 8 bases between the germline ends.